The present T cell receptor (beta chain) was sequenced within a study of cytomegalovirus exposure and HLA in healthy donors. Study information: Within the Caucasian-associated ancestry cluster were under 85% of the roughly 400 genotyped donors.

The PCR had 60 Vbeta and 13 Jbeta primers. Profiling relied on immunoSEQ multiplex PCR, and the TCRdb table lists in-frame clones only, not all of them. The sample has about 140,000 clones; roughly 83% are singletons. The length of the CDR3 is 15 residues. Germline V gene data show CDR1 as SEHNR and CDR2 as FQNEAQ (reference sequence). Germline trimming cut 6 bases from V and 4 bases from J; bases unmatched to any gene: 6. Points from the study as a whole: Excluded: some indistinguishable V segments such as TRBV6-2 and TRBV6-3. TCR sequences were mostly rare, though some public TCRs occurred in many donors.

The sample holds one count of this clone. The antigen remains unidentified. Regarding donors, all were healthy bone marrow donors. Sample: PBMCs. This TCR came from a female donor in good health and CMV-seronegative. V usage is TRBV7-9 and J usage is TRBJ1-4, with TRBD1 matching over 9 bases. The CDR3 is CASSYRGRDNEKLFF. The CDR3 DNA is TGTGCCAGCAGTTACAGGGGGCGCGATAATGAAAAACTGTTTTTT.